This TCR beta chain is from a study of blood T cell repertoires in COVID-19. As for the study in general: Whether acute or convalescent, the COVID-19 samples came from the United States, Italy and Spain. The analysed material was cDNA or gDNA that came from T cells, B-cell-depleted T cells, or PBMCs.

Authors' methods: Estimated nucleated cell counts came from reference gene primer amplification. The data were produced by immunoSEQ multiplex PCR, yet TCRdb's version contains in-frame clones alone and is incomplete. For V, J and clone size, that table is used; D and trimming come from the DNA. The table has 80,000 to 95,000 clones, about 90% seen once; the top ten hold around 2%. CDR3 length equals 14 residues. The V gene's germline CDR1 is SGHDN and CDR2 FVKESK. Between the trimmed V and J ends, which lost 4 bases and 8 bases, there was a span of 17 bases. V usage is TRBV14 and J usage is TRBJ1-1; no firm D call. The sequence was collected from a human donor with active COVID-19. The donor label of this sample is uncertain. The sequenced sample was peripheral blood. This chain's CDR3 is CASSRPSGGGEAFF. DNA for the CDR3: TGTGCCAGCAGCCGCCCCTCGGGAGGCGGGGAAGCTTTCTTT.